Listed here are 5 T cell receptor beta chains from one sample, sequenced in a study of early T cells in non-severe SARS-CoV-2 infection. One entry per CDR3 protein results from TCRdb running MiXCR on the 5' RACE reads. Seen here are under 60,000 distinct CDR3 sequences, 5.6% observed once, and the top ten hold 4.5%. The source material was whole blood. The receptors derive from an adult who was a healthcare worker with PCR-confirmed SARS-CoV-2 infection or an uninfected control (not recorded which).

This clonotype was observed a handful of times. The CDR3 loop is CASSPLRSFGSSYNSPLHF. The CDR3 DNA is TGTGCCAGCAGCCCACTCCGCAGCTTCGGCAGCTCCTATAATTCACCCCTCCACTTT. The chain has TRBV11-2 and TRBJ1-6; D is undetermined. This CDR3 region has 19 residues. The germline V gene encodes CDR1 SGHAT and CDR2 FQNNGV. V was clipped by 5 bases and J by 0 bases, with 20 bases between them.

This clonotype was found a few times. The chain combines TRBV29-1 with TRBJ2-7, with 8 bases lining up with TRBD1. V lost 5 bases to trimming and J lost 3 bases; unmatched junction nucleotides: 12. The germline gives CDR1 SQVTM, CDR2 ANQGSEA. This CDR3 has 15 amino acids. This CDR3 is CSVNLPGQAHYEQYF. The CDR3 coding sequence is TGCAGCGTTAACCTGCCGGGACAGGCCCACTACGAGCAGTACTTC.

This clonotype was counted ten times or more. The chain combines TRBV30 with TRBJ2-5, with a tentative D call TRBD2 (6 bases). This CDR3 is built from 11 residues. Germline CDR1 and CDR2: GTSNPN and SVGIG (reference sequence). CDR3 nucleotide sequence: TGTGCTTACCACGGGGGAGAGACCCAGTACTTC. Its translation is CAYHGGETQYF.

In this sample, this clonotype turned up many times. The chain employs TRBV10-2 and TRBJ1-1, with D unresolved. The germline V gene encodes CDR1 WSHSY and CDR2 SAAADI. Trimming pared 2 bases from V and 10 bases from J, leaving 14 bases between. The length of the CDR3 is 13 residues. The CDR3 DNA is TGCGCCAGCAGTGAGAAGGATGCACGAAGAGCTTTCTTT. As protein: CASSEKDARRAFF.

With regard to this clonotype: Given a much more abundant clone one base away, this may be a read error. This chain uses TRBV2 with TRBJ1-1; weak D call: TRBD1 (6 bases). From germline, CDR1 is SNHLY and CDR2 FYNNEI. The length of the CDR3 is 13 residues. Here the CDR3 reads CGSRDHRAPEAFF. The CDR3 DNA sequence: TGTGGCAGCAGAGACCACAGGGCCCCTGAAGCTTTCTTT.